The next 23 T cell receptor beta chains were all read from a single sample in a study of shared clonotypes between healthy human individuals. Only in-frame clones appear in the TCRdb table, and some are missing; sequencing was by immunoSEQ multiplex PCR. This table has some 2.3 million clones, 93% appearing once. The sample consisted of naive CD4+ T cells from PBMCs. This sample's subset: CD45RA+ positively selected. The receptors originated from a man aged 18 to 35 in good health. Some clones in this sample may be carry-over from other donors' samples.

This clone occurred once. The genes are TRBV5-1 and TRBJ2-7; TRBD1 matches 8 bases. Germline values: CDR1 SGHRS, CDR2 YFSETQ. Trimming at V came to 4 bases and at J to 1 base, leaving 7 bases not matched to a gene. The CDR3 loop spans 15 amino acids. The CDR3 coding sequence is TGCGCCAGCAGCCCCTCCAGGGGGCCTTCCTACGAGCAGTACTTC. It specifies CASSPSRGPSYEQYF.

The CDR3 reads CASRTPGGQETQYF. For the CDR3, the DNA is TGTGCCAGTAGAACACCCGGAGGTCAAGAGACCCAGTACTTC. The V call is TRBV19, the J call TRBJ2-5, with D tentatively TRBD2 (5 bases). V was shortened by 6 bases and J by 2 bases, with 13 bases between the two germline ends. This CDR3 region has 14 residues. The germline V gene encodes CDR1 LNHDA and CDR2 SQIVND (reference sequence).

The J gene is TRBJ1-2, the V gene TRBV7-3, with D perhaps matching TRBD1 (5 bases). The CDR3 consists of 13 residues. From germline, CDR1 is SGHTA and CDR2 FQGTGA. The V end lost 4 bases, the J end lost 5 bases, and 11 bases lay between the germline ends. CDR3 amino acids: CASSYTGGYGYTF. CDR3 nucleotide sequence: TGTGCCAGCAGCTACACAGGCGGTTATGGCTACACCTTC.

CDR3 protein: CAWRGGLAGSETQYF. The CDR3 DNA sequence: TGTGCCTGGAGGGGGGGACTAGCGGGATCTGAGACCCAGTACTTC. This chain joins TRBV30 and TRBJ2-5; 13 bases are a match to TRBD2. The trim removed 3 bases at V and 5 bases at J, leaving 6 bases unmatched. Germline assignment: CDR1 GTSNPN and CDR2 SVGIG (reference sequence). This CDR3 has 15 amino acids.

This chain uses TRBV7-2 with TRBJ2-7; 12 bases map to TRBD1. V trimming: 7 bases; J trimming: 4 bases; junction bases outside the gene matches: 8. The germline V gene has CDR1 SGHTA and CDR2 FQGNSA. The CDR3 has 15 amino acids. The CDR3 loop is CASTSPGQGAYEQYF. The CDR3 coding sequence is TGTGCCAGCACATCTCCGGGACAGGGGGCTTACGAGCAGTACTTC.

The V call is TRBV19, the J call TRBJ2-1; 15 positions match TRBD2. The CDR3 runs 17 residues. The V gene's germline CDR1 is LNHDA and CDR2 SQIVND (reference sequence). The V gene end was trimmed by 4 bases and the J gene end by 9 bases; junction bases not matched to a gene: 10. Here the CDR3 DNA reads TGTGCCAGTAGTACCTGGACTAGCGGGAGGGCCTTAACTGAGCAGTTCTTC. Amino acids: CASSTWTSGRALTEQFF. The whole variable domain, filled in from reference TRBV19 and TRBJ2-1, reads DGGITQSPKYLFRKEGQNVTLSCEQNLNHDAMYWYRQDPGQGLRLIYYSQIVNDFQKGDIAEGYSVSREKKESFPLTVTSAQKNPTAFYLCASSTWTSGRALTEQFFGPGTRLTVL.

The chain is built from TRBV6-5 and TRBJ1-1, with D possibly being TRBD1 (5 bases). Trimming removed 5 bases at V and 1 base at J, with 8 bases between. This CDR3 has 13 amino acids. Germline V CDR1 and CDR2: MNHEY, SVGAGI. The CDR3 protein is CASSVQANTEAFF. CDR3 coding DNA: TGTGCCAGCAGTGTACAGGCGAACACTGAAGCTTTCTTT.

The V and J genes are TRBV12-5 and TRBJ1-2, with D perhaps TRBD1 (5 bases). V lost 6 bases to trimming and J lost 2 bases, with 19 bases between them. Looked up from germline, CDR1 is LGHNT and CDR2 is FRNRAP. The CDR3 is 16 amino acids. CDR3 in DNA: TGTGCTAGTGGACCGCTTGCCGCCAGGGCGAACTATGGCTACACCTTC. Protein product: CASGPLAARANYGYTF.

The gene calls are TRBV7-9 and TRBJ2-3; D remains ambiguous. CDR3 size: 15 residues. V gave up 6 bases and J gave up 0 bases, with 13 bases separating them. Germline lookup yields CDR1 SEHNR and CDR2 FQNEAQ (reference sequence). CDR3 region: CASSFRVPSTDTQYF. CDR3 sequence (DNA): TGTGCCAGCAGTTTCAGAGTTCCGAGCACAGATACGCAGTATTTT. The full variable domain, with the rest looked up from reference TRBV7-9 and TRBJ2-3, is DTGVSQNPRHKITKRGQNVTFRCDPISEHNRLYWYRQTLGQGPEFLTYFQNEAQLEKSRLLSDRFSAERPKGSFSTLEIQRTEQGDSAMYLCASSFRVPSTDTQYFGPGTRLTVL.

The chain employs TRBV28 and TRBJ2-7; D might be TRBD1 or TRBD2, each matching 5 bases. V lost 6 bases and J 2 bases, leaving 17 bases between the germline ends. The CDR3 consists of 15 residues. The germline V gene has CDR1 MDHEN and CDR2 SYDVKM. The CDR3 here is CASRELGRYTYEQYF. In DNA, the CDR3 is TGTGCCAGCAGGGAGCTGGGACGCTATACCTACGAGCAGTACTTC.

The J gene is TRBJ2-1, the V gene TRBV28; TRBD2 matches 7 bases. Losses at the gene ends were 1 base for V and 3 bases for J; bases not matched to a gene: 9. This CDR3 comprises 17 residues. CDR1 and CDR2 (germline): MDHEN, SYDVKM. CDR3 in amino acids: CASSLSILAEIYNEQFF. CDR3 DNA sequence: TGTGCCAGCAGTTTATCTATTCTAGCGGAAATCTACAATGAGCAGTTCTTC. Variable domain in full (rest from reference TRBV28 and TRBJ2-1): DVKVTQSSRYLVKRTGEKVFLECVQDMDHENMFWYRQDPGLGLRLIYFSYDVKMKEKGDIPEGYSVSREKKERFSLILESASTNQTSMYLCASSLSILAEIYNEQFFGPGTRLTVL.

This clone was counted a few times. The chain couples TRBV2 to TRBJ1-4; D is unresolved. The CDR3 extends over 12 amino acids. Germline loops: CDR1 SNHLY, CDR2 FYNNEI. The V gene lost 6 bases and the J gene lost 12 bases, with 14 bases spanning the gap. The CDR3 DNA reads TGTGCCAGCAGCGACTGGACCGCGCAACTGTTTTTT. Its protein product is CASSDWTAQLFF.

The rearrangement joins TRBV5-4 to TRBJ2-6, with 7 positions matching TRBD2. Trimming took 0 bases from V and 0 from J; bases not matched to a gene: 3. The germline V gene encodes CDR1 SGHNT and CDR2 YYREEE (reference sequence). This CDR3 is 17 amino acids long. The CDR3 here is CASSLEAGSSGANVLTF. The CDR3 DNA sequence: TGTGCCAGCAGCTTGGAAGCGGGGAGCTCTGGGGCCAACGTCCTGACTTTC.

The chain is built from TRBV7-3 and TRBJ2-3; weak D call: TRBD1 (5 bases). V was cut by 5 bases and J by 1 base, with 13 bases left in between. CDR1 and CDR2 (germline): SGHTA, FQGTGA. The CDR3 spans 15 residues. This chain's CDR3 is CASSVNRLRTDTQYF. CDR3 nucleotide sequence: TGTGCCAGCAGCGTTAACAGGCTGCGCACAGATACGCAGTATTTT.

As concerns this clone: The sample has other DNA sequences that encode this CDR3 too. CDR3 DNA: TGCAGCGTTGTTCGGGGGACTGAAGCTTTCTTT. As protein: CSVVRGTEAFF. This chain connects TRBV29-1 to TRBJ1-1, with D possibly TRBD1 on 5 matching bases. CDR3 length: 11 amino acids. CDR1 is SQVTM, CDR2 ANQGSEA, per germline. V was cut by 4 bases and J by 5 bases, with 8 bases left in between.

J is TRBJ1-1 and V is TRBV7-9; 9 bases are shared with TRBD1. The CDR3 totals 17 residues. Germline CDR1 reads SEHNR; CDR2 reads FQNEAQ (reference sequence). V gave up 1 base and J gave up 1 base; unmatched junction bases: 7. The CDR3 DNA reads TGTGCCAGCAGCTTAGTGGGGTGGGGACAGGGGAACACTGAAGCTTTCTTT. Encoded protein: CASSLVGWGQGNTEAFF.

The chain uses TRBV29-1 and TRBJ1-3; 7 positions agree with TRBD1. V was pared by 7 bases and J by 0 bases, with 15 bases of the junction left unmatched. CDR3 length: 17 residues. Germline values: CDR1 SQVTM, CDR2 ANQGSEA. CDR3 in DNA: TGCAGCGCTGCTGGCAGGGGGGGACCTCACTCTGGAAACACCATATATTTT. This codes for CSAAGRGGPHSGNTIYF. The full variable domain, in which reference TRBV29-1 and TRBJ1-3 provide the parts outside the CDR3, is SAVISQKPSRDICQRGTSLTIQCQVDSQVTMMFWYRQQPGQSLTLIATANQGSEATYESGFVIDKFPISRPNLTFSTLTVSNMSPEDSSIYLCSAAGRGGPHSGNTIYFGEGSWLTVV.

The V gene is TRBV18, the J gene TRBJ1-1, with D possibly TRBD1 on 5 matching bases. This CDR3 spans 15 amino acids. V shed 2 bases and J shed 5 bases, with 15 bases lying between them. The V gene's germline CDR1 is KGHSH and CDR2 LQKENI. The CDR3 DNA is TGTGCCAGCTCACCAGCCCGGGACCTGGGGACTGAAGCTTTCTTT. Its translation: CASSPARDLGTEAFF.

The CDR3 region has the DNA TGCGCCAGCAGCCCGGGACAGGAGTACTCTGGAAACACCATATATTTT. Amino acid sequence: CASSPGQEYSGNTIYF. The chain has TRBV4-3 and TRBJ1-3, with 8 bases aligning to TRBD1. Trimming removed 4 bases from V and 0 bases from J; junction bases left unmatched: 5. Germline-derived CDR1 and CDR2 are LGHNA and YSLEER. This CDR3 has 16 residues.

The chain uses TRBV28 and TRBJ2-7; unclear D gene. Per germline, CDR1 MDHEN and CDR2 SYDVKM. Trimming removed 6 bases from V and 1 base from J, with 13 bases in between. CDR3 size: 14 residues. As DNA, the CDR3 is TGTGCCAGCAGCCGTCCGTTCGGTTCCTACGAGCAGTACTTC. Translation gives CASSRPFGSYEQYF.

This clone occurred once. The chain employs TRBV2 and TRBJ1-5; weak D call: TRBD1 (6 bases). V dropped 4 bases and J dropped 0 bases, with 19 bases sitting between them. Germline lookup yields CDR1 SNHLY and CDR2 FYNNEI. The CDR3 contains 18 residues. Here the CDR3 reads CASSGPFTGTLSNQPQHF. CDR3 nucleotides: TGTGCCAGCAGTGGGCCCTTTACAGGGACGCTTAGCAATCAGCCCCAGCATTTT.

This sequence joins TRBV6-6 and TRBJ2-7; 9 bases fit TRBD1. This CDR3 has 15 residues. V was pared by 6 bases and J by 2 bases, with 8 bases of the junction left unmatched. Germline CDR1 is MNHNY and CDR2 is SVGAGI (reference sequence). The CDR3 sequence: CASRSGTGIAYEQYF. CDR3 DNA: TGTGCCAGCAGATCCGGGACAGGGATCGCCTACGAGCAGTACTTC.

The rearrangement uses TRBV28 and TRBJ2-4; a weak D match, TRBD1 (5 bases). Per germline, CDR1 MDHEN and CDR2 SYDVKM. The length of the CDR3 is 15 residues. The germline V and J ends were trimmed by 7 bases and 7 bases, with 20 bases remaining between them. The CDR3 nucleotides read TGTGCCAGCAAAGGGCAGGGAAAGGAGAAGAACATTCAGTACTTC. This gives the protein CASKGQGKEKNIQYF. Full variable domain (outside the CDR3, taken from reference TRBV28 and TRBJ2-4): DVKVTQSSRYLVKRTGEKVFLECVQDMDHENMFWYRQDPGLGLRLIYFSYDVKMKEKGDIPEGYSVSREKKERFSLILESASTNQTSMYLCASKGQGKEKNIQYFGAGTRLSVL.